The following is a T cell receptor beta chain sequence with its context. Antigen specificity is unknown. These data are taken from a study of cytomegalovirus exposure and HLA in healthy donors. Study-wide background: Earlier sequencing of 150 million to 200 million T cells yielded 95 million to 120 million unique TCR beta sequences. Study conclusions and caveats: A link between a missense DCLRE1C variant and TCR beta V- and J-gene trimming emerged from a later analysis.

PCR primers comprised 60 Vbeta and 13 Jbeta primers. Original data processing: There were about 86 million unique TCR beta chains by a later count, and 10 million to 12 million of them were shared. The data were produced by immunoSEQ multiplex PCR, yet TCRdb's version contains in-frame clones alone and is incomplete. V, J and clone size derive from that table, while D and trimming were established from the DNA sequence. The sample has 150,000 to 200,000 clones; more than 65% are singletons. Trimming took 1 base from V and 0 from J, leaving 5 bases between them. CDR1 SGHNT and CDR2 YYREEE come from the germline V gene (reference sequence). The CDR3 spans 14 residues. Regarding donors, all were healthy bone marrow donors.

This receptor was obtained from a woman in her 30s in good health and CMV-seropositive. The sample was PBMCs. This sequence joins TRBV5-4 and TRBJ2-1, with D possibly TRBD1 on 5 matching bases. This chain's CDR3 is CASSLRGSYNEQFF. In DNA form, the CDR3 reads TGTGCCAGCAGCTTGAGGGGCTCCTACAATGAGCAGTTCTTC. The full variable domain, in which reference TRBV5-4 and TRBJ2-1 provide the parts outside the CDR3, is ETGVTQSPTHLIKTRGQQVTLRCSSQSGHNTVSWYQQALGQGPQFIFQYYREEENGRGNFPPRFSGLQFPNYSSELNVNALELDDSALYLCASSLRGSYNEQFFGPGTRLTVL.